The 17 T cell receptor beta chains listed next were all sequenced from one sample in a study of blood T cell repertoires in COVID-19. TCRdb's copy holds only in-frame clones and misses some; the assay was immunoSEQ multiplex PCR. The profile covers approximately 170,000 clones, with approximately 85% appearing a single time and roughly 1.1% taken by the ten largest. Sequenced: peripheral blood. All receptors derive from a man in his sixties who had recovered from COVID-19.

Only one count was recorded for this clone. The chain has TRBV10-3 and TRBJ2-5, with a weak D call TRBD2 (5 bases). The CDR3 length is 15 residues. V was clipped by 0 bases and J by 5 bases, with 13 bases between them. Germline CDR1 reads ENHRY; CDR2 reads SYGVKD. CDR3 sequence: CAISESRAGSETQYF. The CDR3 coding sequence is TGTGCCATCAGTGAGTCGAGGGCAGGCTCGGAGACCCAGTACTTC.

The gene calls are TRBV27 and TRBJ2-3, with a tentative D call TRBD1 (6 bases). Germline CDR1 reads MNHEY; CDR2 reads SMNVEV (reference sequence). Trimming removed 5 bases at V and 4 bases at J, with 13 bases between. This CDR3 comprises 14 residues. Here the CDR3 reads CASSRKGVSDTQYF. The CDR3 bases are TGTGCCAGCAGTCGTAAGGGGGTCTCAGATACGCAGTATTTT.

The rearrangement uses TRBV27 and TRBJ2-5; 9 bases are shared with TRBD2. J was trimmed by 1 base and V by 5 bases; bases with no gene match: 11. CDR3 size: 17 residues. Per germline, CDR1 MNHEY and CDR2 SMNVEV (reference sequence). This CDR3 is CASSPRDSGGVQETQYF. CDR3 nucleotide sequence: TGTGCCAGCAGTCCCCGGGATAGCGGGGGAGTCCAAGAGACCCAGTACTTC.

This CDR3 is CATAVRENTEAFF. CDR3 coding DNA: TGTGCCACCGCTGTCAGGGAGAACACTGAAGCTTTCTTT. The V and J genes are TRBV10-3 and TRBJ1-1; possible D gene TRBD1, 5 bases. Trimming stripped 10 bases from V and 1 base from J, with 13 bases between. The length of the CDR3 is 13 residues. Germline V CDR1 and CDR2: ENHRY, SYGVKD.

V and J are TRBV5-8 and TRBJ2-1; D might be TRBD2 (6 bases). Germline V gene lookup returns CDR1 SGHTS and CDR2 YDEGEE. The CDR3 length is 16 residues. The V end lost 6 bases, the J end lost 2 bases, and 18 bases lay between the germline ends. CDR3 in amino acids: CASNLQLGGPYNEQFF. The CDR3 nucleotides read TGTGCCAGCAACCTTCAACTGGGGGGACCCTACAATGAGCAGTTCTTC.

This rearrangement joins TRBV30 to TRBJ2-3; no definite D call. The CDR3 runs to 15 residues. V lost 0 bases to trimming and J lost 0 bases, with 10 bases between them. The germline gives CDR1 GTSNPN, CDR2 SVGIG (reference sequence). The DNA for the CDR3 is TGTGCCTGGAGTGTAGAACCCACTAGCACAGATACGCAGTATTTT. Amino acids: CAWSVEPTSTDTQYF.

The gene calls are TRBV12-3 or TRBV12-4 and TRBJ2-2; D unresolved. This CDR3 has 13 residues. Between the trimmed V and J ends, which lost 2 bases and 7 bases, there was a span of 8 bases. CDR3 bases: TGTGCCAGCAGTTTAAACAAGAACGGGGAGCTGTTTTTT. It specifies CASSLNKNGELFF.

The chain recombines TRBV5-1 with TRBJ2-1, with 10 bases identical to TRBD2. The J segment lost 7 bases and the V segment lost 0 bases, leaving 1 base of the junction unmatched. Germline CDR1 and CDR2: SGHRS and YFSETQ. This CDR3 region has 14 residues. CDR3 residues: CASSLGTSGNEQFF. The CDR3 nucleotides read TGCGCCAGCAGCTTGGGGACTAGCGGAAATGAGCAGTTCTTC.

CDR3 sequence reads: CASGGTGGLTDTQYF. DNA for the CDR3: TGTGCCAGCGGGGGGACAGGGGGTTTAACAGATACGCAGTATTTT. The chain recombines TRBV9 with TRBJ2-3, with 11 bases fitting TRBD1. After removal of 7 bases from V and 3 bases from J, the junction contained 7 bases not matched to a gene. Germline V CDR1 and CDR2: SGDLS, YYNGEE. CDR3 length: 15 amino acids.

This chain links TRBV21-1 with TRBJ1-5; the tabulated D call, TRBD1, remains unverified against the DNA. TRBV21-1 is listed as a pseudogene. CDR3 length equals 16 residues. CDR3 sequence reads: CASLSLYRERNQPQHF. CDR3 in DNA: TGTGCCAGCCTTTCCCTTTACAGGGAGAGGAATCAGCCCCAGCATTTT.

V usage is TRBV19 and J usage is TRBJ2-3, with a possible D match to TRBD1 (7 bases). Per germline, CDR1 LNHDA and CDR2 SQIVND (reference sequence). V was clipped by 3 bases and J by 4 bases, with 14 bases between them. The CDR3 spans 15 residues. The CDR3 reads CASSIRQGGADTQYF. CDR3 coding DNA: TGTGCCAGTAGTATCCGACAGGGCGGGGCAGATACGCAGTATTTT.

This clone was seen a single time. The chain carries TRBV3-1 (or the pseudogene TRBV3-2) and TRBJ2-5; 9 bases line up with TRBD1. The CDR3 has 16 residues. CDR1 is LGHDT, CDR2 YNNKEL, per germline (reference sequence). V shed 5 bases, J shed 4 bases, and the junction held 11 bases outside the gene matches. In DNA form, the CDR3 reads TGTGCCAGCAGCGCCACCGGGACAGGGATTCGAGAGACCCAGTACTTC. Its protein product is CASSATGTGIRETQYF.

J is TRBJ2-3 and V is TRBV5-1; D may be TRBD2 (5 bases). Germline V lookup: CDR1 SGHRS, CDR2 YFSETQ. Deletions cut 0 bases from V and 0 bases from J, with 11 bases between. This CDR3 spans 16 amino acids. The CDR3 here is CASSLATTTSTDTQYF. Here the CDR3 DNA reads TGCGCCAGCAGCTTGGCCACGACTACTAGCACAGATACGCAGTATTTT.

The J gene is TRBJ1-1, the V gene TRBV7-2; 9 bases agree with TRBD1. The trim removed 10 bases at V and 4 bases at J, leaving 13 bases unmatched. Germline lookup yields CDR1 SGHTA and CDR2 FQGNSA. The CDR3 covers 15 residues. CDR3 in DNA: TGTGCCAACAAACAGGGGGCCGGAGAGTCCACTGAAGCTTTCTTT. Protein product: CANKQGAGESTEAFF.

This clone was counted only a few times. This sequence joins TRBV27 and TRBJ2-6, with TRBD1 matching over 12 bases. This CDR3 is built from 20 residues. The J segment lost 4 bases and the V segment lost 6 bases, leaving 16 bases of the junction unmatched. Germline CDR1 and CDR2: MNHEY and SMNVEV (reference sequence). DNA for the CDR3: TGTGCCAGCAGCTTACAGCGCCCGGGACAGGGGGCGCGAGGGGCCAACGTCCTGACTTTC. Its translation is CASSLQRPGQGARGANVLTF.

This clone came up once. Other nucleotide sequences in the sample specify the same CDR3. The V and J genes are TRBV7-3 and TRBJ1-1; D remains ambiguous. V lost 0 bases and J 0 bases, leaving 8 bases between the germline ends. Germline lookup yields CDR1 SGHTA and CDR2 FQGTGA. The CDR3 spans 15 residues. The CDR3 reads CASSLTSNLNTEAFF. In DNA, the CDR3 is TGTGCCAGCAGCTTAACCAGTAACCTGAACACTGAAGCTTTCTTT.

The V call is TRBV20-1, the J call TRBJ1-6; D unresolved. Trimming cost V 3 bases and J 0 bases, with 6 bases left between them. The CDR3 covers 14 residues. Germline assignment: CDR1 DFQATT and CDR2 SNEGSKA (reference sequence). This CDR3 reads CSASASSYNSPLHF. The CDR3 nucleotides are TGCAGTGCTAGTGCCAGCTCCTATAATTCACCCCTCCACTTT.